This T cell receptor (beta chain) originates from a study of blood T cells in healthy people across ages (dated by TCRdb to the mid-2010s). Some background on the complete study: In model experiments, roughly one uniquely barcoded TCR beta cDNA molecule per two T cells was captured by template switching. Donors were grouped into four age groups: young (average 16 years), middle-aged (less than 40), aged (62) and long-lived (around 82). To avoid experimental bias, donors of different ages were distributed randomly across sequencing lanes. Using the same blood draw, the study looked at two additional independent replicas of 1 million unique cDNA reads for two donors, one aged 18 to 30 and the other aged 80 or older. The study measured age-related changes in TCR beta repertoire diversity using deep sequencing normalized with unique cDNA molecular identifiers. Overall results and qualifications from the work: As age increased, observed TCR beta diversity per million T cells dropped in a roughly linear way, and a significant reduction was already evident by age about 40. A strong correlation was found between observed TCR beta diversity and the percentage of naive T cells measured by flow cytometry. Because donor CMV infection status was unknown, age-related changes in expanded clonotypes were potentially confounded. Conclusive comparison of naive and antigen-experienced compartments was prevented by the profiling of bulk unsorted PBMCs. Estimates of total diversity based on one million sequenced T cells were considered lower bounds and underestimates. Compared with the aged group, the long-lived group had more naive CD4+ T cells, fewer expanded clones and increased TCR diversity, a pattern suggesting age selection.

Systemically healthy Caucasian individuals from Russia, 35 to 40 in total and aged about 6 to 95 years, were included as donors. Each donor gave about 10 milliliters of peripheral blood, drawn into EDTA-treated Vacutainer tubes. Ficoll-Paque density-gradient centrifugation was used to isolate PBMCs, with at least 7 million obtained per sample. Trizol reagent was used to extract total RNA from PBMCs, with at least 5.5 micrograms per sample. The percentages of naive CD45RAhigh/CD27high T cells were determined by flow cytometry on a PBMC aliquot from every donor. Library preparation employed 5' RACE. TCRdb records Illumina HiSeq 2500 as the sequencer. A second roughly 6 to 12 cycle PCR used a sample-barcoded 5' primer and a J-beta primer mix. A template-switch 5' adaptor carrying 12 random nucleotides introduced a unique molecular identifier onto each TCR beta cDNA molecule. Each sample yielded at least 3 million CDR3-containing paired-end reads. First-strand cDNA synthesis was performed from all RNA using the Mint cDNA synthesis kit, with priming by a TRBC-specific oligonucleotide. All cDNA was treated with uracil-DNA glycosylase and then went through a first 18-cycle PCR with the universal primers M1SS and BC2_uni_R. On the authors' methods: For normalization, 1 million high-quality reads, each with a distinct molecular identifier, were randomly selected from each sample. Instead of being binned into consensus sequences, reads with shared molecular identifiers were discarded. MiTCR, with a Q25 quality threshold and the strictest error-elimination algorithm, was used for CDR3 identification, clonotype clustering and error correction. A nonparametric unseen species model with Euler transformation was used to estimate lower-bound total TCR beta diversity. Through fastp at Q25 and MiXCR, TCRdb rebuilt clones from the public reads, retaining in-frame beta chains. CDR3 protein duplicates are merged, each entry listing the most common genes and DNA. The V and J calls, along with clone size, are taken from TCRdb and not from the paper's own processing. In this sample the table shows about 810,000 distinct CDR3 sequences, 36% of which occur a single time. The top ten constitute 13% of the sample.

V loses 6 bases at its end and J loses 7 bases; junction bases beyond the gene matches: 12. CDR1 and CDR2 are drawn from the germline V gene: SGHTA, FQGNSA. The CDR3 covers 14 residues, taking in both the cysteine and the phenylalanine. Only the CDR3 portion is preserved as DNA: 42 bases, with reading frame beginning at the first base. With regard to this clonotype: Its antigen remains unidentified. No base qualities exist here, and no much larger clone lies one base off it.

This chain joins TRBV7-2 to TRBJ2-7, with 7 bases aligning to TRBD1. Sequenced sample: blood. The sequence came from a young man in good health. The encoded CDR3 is CASRRQGPNNEQYF. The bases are TGTGCCAGCAGAAGACAGGGTCCCAACAATGAGCAGTACTTC.